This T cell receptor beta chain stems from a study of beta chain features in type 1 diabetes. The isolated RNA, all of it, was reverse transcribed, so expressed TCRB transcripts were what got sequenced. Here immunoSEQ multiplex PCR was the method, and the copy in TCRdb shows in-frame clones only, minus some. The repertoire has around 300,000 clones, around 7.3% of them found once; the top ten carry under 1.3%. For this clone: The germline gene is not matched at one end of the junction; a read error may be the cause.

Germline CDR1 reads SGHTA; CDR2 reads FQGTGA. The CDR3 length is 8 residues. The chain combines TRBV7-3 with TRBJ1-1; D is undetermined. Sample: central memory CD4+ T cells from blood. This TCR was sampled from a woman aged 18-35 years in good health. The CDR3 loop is CASSSLLF. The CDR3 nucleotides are TGTGCCAGCAGCTCCCTCCTCTTT.